This entry is about one T cell receptor beta chain. This record belongs to a study of blood T cell repertoires in COVID-19. Study details: Both acute and convalescent COVID-19 samples were obtained from the United States, Italy and Spain. Nucleic acid was either cDNA or gDNA, and it came from T cells, B-cell-depleted T cells, or PBMCs.

The CDR3 has 16 amino acids. In the original analysis: Estimated nucleated cell counts came from reference gene primer amplification. Profiling relied on immunoSEQ multiplex PCR, and the TCRdb table lists in-frame clones only, not all of them. V and J calls and clone size are as listed in that table; D and trimming were resolved from the DNA. The sample lists fewer than 35,000 clones, around 87% occurring once. The sample consisted of peripheral blood. The sequence was obtained from a human donor in a cohort sampled during active COVID-19. The donor label of this sample is uncertain. This chain joins TRBV21-1 and TRBJ2-3; the DNA was not compared with TRBD2, the D call given in the table. TRBV21-1 is a pseudogene locus. CDR3 amino acids: CASSAGRTKSTDTQYF. As DNA, the CDR3 is TGTGCCAGCAGTGCGGGTAGGACGAAAAGCACAGATACGCAGTATTTT.